The clone carrying this TCR beta chain was detected many times. The antigen is unknown. Orbital computed tomography, thyroid ultrasound, serum thyroxine and TRAb, and clinical symptoms together informed the diagnoses. Source material for PBMCs was less than 12 ml fresh peripheral blood. The record originates from a study of T cells in Graves' hyperthyroidism and ophthalmopathy. Study-wide results and caveats: In blood, most of the thyroid clonotypes expanded above 0.001 were also present. A median roughly six months before onset, the model predicted ophthalmopathy.

V was pared by 3 bases and J by 5 bases, with 13 bases of the junction left unmatched. This CDR3 spans 18 amino acids. The source material, RNA transcripts, was used to amplify TCR beta CDR3 regions. The primer set for the first-round RT-PCR of the TCR CDR3 was HTBI. TCRdb reanalysed the multiplex PCR reads using MiXCR and keeps one entry per CDR3 protein. Of 250,000 to 300,000 distinct CDR3 sequences in the sample, roughly 15% are singletons; the top ten hold roughly 14%. The V gene is TRBV12-3 or TRBV12-4, the J gene TRBJ2-1, with 10 positions matching TRBD2. This clonotype originated in a woman between 40 and 55 years old with Graves' hyperthyroidism that later progressed to Graves' ophthalmopathy. Sequenced: blood. CDR3 sequence: CASSFRFGAGGINNEQFF. As DNA, the CDR3 is TGTGCCAGCAGTTTCAGGTTTGGAGCGGGGGGGATCAACAATGAGCAGTTCTTC.